The 5 T cell receptor beta chains below were found in one sample sequenced in a study of T cells after yellow fever vaccination. TCRdb re-analysed the 5' RACE reads in MiXCR, keeping a single row per CDR3 protein. The data contain 300,000 or so distinct CDR3 sequences, 10% to 15% of them singletons. Sample: CD4+ T cells sorted from PBMCs, taken 45 days after the yellow fever booster vaccination. Receptors were obtained from a man younger than 45 who received the YFV17D yellow fever vaccine.

This clonotype was counted only a few times. V usage is TRBV24-1 and J usage is TRBJ2-5; TRBD1 matches at 7 bases. There are 15 residues in the CDR3. Germline CDR1 KGHDR, CDR2 SFDVKD. Unmatched junction bases numbered 7, after V lost 0 bases and J lost 7 bases. As DNA, the CDR3 is TGTGCCACCAGTGATTTGTCGGCAGGGGGTCGGACCCAGTACTTC. This gives the protein CATSDLSAGGRTQYF.

The chain uses TRBV24-1 and TRBJ2-1, with D uncertain. The V end lost 0 bases, the J end lost 6 bases, and 8 bases lay between the germline ends. The CDR3 runs 14 residues. Germline assignment: CDR1 KGHDR and CDR2 SFDVKD. CDR3: CATSDLLGSNEQFF. The CDR3 region has the DNA TGTGCCACCAGTGATTTGCTTGGGTCCAATGAGCAGTTCTTC.

V usage is TRBV2 and J usage is TRBJ2-2, with 7 bases lining up with TRBD1. V trimming: 7 bases; J trimming: 3 bases; junction bases outside the gene matches: 8. Germline CDR1 and CDR2: SNHLY and FYNNEI. This CDR3 region has 15 residues. Here the CDR3 DNA reads TGTGCCAGCACGGGACAGAAGAGATACACCGGGGAGCTGTTTTTT. This gives the protein CASTGQKRYTGELFF.

The V gene is TRBV5-1, the J gene TRBJ1-2; 9 bases fit TRBD1. CDR1 and CDR2 from the germline V gene are SGHRS and YFSETQ. The CDR3 has 13 amino acids. Trimming took 5 bases from V and 5 from J; bases not matched to a gene: 4. CDR3 protein: CASRPGTGYGYTF. DNA for the CDR3: TGCGCCAGCAGACCAGGGACAGGGTATGGCTACACCTTC.

This clonotype was found many times. The chain carries TRBV20-1 and TRBJ2-7; 7 positions match TRBD2. V was pared by 1 base and J by 0 bases, with 6 bases of the junction left unmatched. The CDR3 is 15 residues long. Germline V gene sequence: CDR1 DFQATT, CDR2 SNEGSKA (reference sequence). The CDR3 coding sequence is TGCAGTGCTAGAGTGGCTAGCGGAGGCTCCTACGAGCAGTACTTC. Translated, it gives CSARVASGGSYEQYF.